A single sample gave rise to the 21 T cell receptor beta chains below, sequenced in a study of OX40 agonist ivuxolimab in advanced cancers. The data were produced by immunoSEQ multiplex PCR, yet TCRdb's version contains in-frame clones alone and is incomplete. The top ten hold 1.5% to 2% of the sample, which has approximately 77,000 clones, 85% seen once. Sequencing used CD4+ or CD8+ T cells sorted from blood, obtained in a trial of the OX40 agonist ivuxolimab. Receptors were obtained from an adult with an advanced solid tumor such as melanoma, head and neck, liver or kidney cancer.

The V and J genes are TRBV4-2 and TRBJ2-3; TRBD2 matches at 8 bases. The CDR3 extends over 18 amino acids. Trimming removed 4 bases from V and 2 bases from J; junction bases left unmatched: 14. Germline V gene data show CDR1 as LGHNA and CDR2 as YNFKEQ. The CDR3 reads CASSPMTALSGDTDTQYF. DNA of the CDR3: TGTGCCAGCAGCCCAATGACCGCACTTAGCGGGGACACAGATACGCAGTATTTT.

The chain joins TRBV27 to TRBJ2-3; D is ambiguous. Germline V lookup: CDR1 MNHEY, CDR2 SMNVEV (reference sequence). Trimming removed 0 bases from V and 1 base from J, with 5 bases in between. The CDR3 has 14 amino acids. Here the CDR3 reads CASSLSGRTDTQYF. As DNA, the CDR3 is TGTGCCAGCAGTTTATCGGGCCGCACAGATACGCAGTATTTT.

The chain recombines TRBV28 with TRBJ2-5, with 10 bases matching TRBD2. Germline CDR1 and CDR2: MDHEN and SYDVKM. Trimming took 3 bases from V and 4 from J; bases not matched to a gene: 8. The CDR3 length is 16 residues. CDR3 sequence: CASSFGTSAYGETQYF. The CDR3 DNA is TGTGCCAGCAGTTTTGGGACTAGCGCCTACGGAGAGACCCAGTACTTC.

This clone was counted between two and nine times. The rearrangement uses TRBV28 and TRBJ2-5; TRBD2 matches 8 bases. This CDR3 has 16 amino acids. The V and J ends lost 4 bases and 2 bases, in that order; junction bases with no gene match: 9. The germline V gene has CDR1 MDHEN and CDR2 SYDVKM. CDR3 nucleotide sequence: TGTGCCAGCAGTTCCCCATCCCAGCGGGGGCAAGAGACCCAGTACTTC. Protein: CASSSPSQRGQETQYF.

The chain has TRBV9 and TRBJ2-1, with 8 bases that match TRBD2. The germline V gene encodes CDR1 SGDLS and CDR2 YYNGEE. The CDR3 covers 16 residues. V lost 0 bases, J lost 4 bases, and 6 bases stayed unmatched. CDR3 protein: CASSVAGSGGYNEQFF. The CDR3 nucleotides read TGTGCCAGCAGCGTAGCTGGGAGCGGGGGTTACAATGAGCAGTTCTTC.

In DNA, the CDR3 is TGTGCCAGCAGCCCCGGGGGACAGGACTATAATTCACCCCTCCACTTT. Its protein product is CASSPGGQDYNSPLHF. The rearrangement links TRBV9 to TRBJ1-6; TRBD1 aligns across 8 bases. Germline assignment: CDR1 SGDLS and CDR2 YYNGEE. Losses at the gene ends were 4 bases for V and 3 bases for J; bases not matched to a gene: 6. CDR3 length: 16 residues.

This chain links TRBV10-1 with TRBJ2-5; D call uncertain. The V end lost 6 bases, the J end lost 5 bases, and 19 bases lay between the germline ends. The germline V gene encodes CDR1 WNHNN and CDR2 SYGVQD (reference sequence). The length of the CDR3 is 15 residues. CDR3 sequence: CASSPNYGTRETQYF. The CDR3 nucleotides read TGCGCCAGCAGCCCTAACTATGGAACCCGGGAGACCCAGTACTTC.

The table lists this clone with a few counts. The CDR3 DNA sequence: TGTGCCAGCAGTGTCTCGCAGGGTAATAGCTACGAGCAGTACTTC. This gives the protein CASSVSQGNSYEQYF. The rearrangement uses TRBV2 and TRBJ2-7; weak D call: TRBD1 (5 bases). The germline V and J ends were trimmed by 4 bases and 3 bases, with 16 bases remaining between them. CDR1 SNHLY and CDR2 FYNNEI come from the germline V gene. The CDR3 sequence is 15 residues long. Drawing the rest from reference TRBV2 and TRBJ2-7, the complete variable domain is EPEVTQTPSHQVTQMGQEVILRCVPISNHLYFYWYRQILGQKVEFLVSFYNNEISEKSEIFDDQFSVERPDGSNFTLKIRSTKLEDSAMYFCASSVSQGNSYEQYFGPGTRLTVT.

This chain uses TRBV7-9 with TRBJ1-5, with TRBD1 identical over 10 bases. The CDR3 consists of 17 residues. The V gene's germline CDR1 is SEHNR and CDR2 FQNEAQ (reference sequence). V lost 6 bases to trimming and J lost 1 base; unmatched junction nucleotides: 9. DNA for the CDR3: TGTGCCAGCAGTTCGGGACAGGGGTTCTCGAGCAATCAGCCCCAGCATTTT. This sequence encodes CASSSGQGFSSNQPQHF.

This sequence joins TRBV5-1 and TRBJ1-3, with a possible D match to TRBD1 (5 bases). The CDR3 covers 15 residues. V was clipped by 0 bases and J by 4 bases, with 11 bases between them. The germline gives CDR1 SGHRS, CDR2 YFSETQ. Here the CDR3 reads CASSLGGGAGNTIYF. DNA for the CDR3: TGCGCCAGCAGCTTGGGCGGGGGAGCGGGAAACACCATATATTTT.

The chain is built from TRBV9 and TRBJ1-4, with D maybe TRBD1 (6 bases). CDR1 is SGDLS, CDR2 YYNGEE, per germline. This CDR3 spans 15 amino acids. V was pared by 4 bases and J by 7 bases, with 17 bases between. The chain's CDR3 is CASSPRGGLSEKLFF. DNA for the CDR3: TGTGCCAGCAGCCCAAGAGGGGGGCTCAGTGAAAAACTGTTTTTT.

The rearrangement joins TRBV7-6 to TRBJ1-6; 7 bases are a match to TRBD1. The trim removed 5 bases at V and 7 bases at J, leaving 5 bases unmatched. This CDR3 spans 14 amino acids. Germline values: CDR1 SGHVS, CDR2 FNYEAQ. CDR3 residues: CASSNRGGNSPLHF. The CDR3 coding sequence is TGTGCCAGCAGCAACAGGGGAGGGAATTCACCCCTCCACTTT. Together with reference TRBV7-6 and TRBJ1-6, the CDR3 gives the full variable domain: GAGVSQSPRYKVTKRGQDVALRCDPISGHVSLYWYRQALGQGPEFLTYFNYEAQQDKSGLPNDRFSAERPEGSISTLTIQRTEQRDSAMYRCASSNRGGNSPLHFGNGTRLTVT.

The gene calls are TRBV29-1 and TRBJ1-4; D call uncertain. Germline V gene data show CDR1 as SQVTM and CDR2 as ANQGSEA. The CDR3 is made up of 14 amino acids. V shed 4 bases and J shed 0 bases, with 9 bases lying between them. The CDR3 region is CSVGLNPTNEKLFF. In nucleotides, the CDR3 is TGCAGCGTTGGTTTGAATCCAACTAATGAAAAACTGTTTTTT.

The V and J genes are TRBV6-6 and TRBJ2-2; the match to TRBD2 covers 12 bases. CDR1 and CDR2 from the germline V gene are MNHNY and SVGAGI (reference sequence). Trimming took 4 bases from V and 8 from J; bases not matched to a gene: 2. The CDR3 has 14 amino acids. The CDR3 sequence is CASSSTSGRGELFF. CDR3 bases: TGTGCCAGCAGTTCGACTAGCGGGAGAGGGGAGCTGTTTTTT.

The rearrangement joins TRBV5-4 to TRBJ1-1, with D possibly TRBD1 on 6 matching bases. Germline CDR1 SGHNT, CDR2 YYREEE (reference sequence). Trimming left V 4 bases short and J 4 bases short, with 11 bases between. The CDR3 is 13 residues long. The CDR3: CASSQDSVTEAFF. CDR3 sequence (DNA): TGTGCCAGCAGCCAGGACAGCGTCACTGAAGCTTTCTTT.

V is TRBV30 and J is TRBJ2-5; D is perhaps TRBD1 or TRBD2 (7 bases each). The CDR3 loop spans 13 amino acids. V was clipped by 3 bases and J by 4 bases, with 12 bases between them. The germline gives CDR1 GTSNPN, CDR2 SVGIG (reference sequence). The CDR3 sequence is CAWSQGGRETQYF. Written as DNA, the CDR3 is TGTGCCTGGAGCCAGGGGGGGAGAGAGACCCAGTACTTC.

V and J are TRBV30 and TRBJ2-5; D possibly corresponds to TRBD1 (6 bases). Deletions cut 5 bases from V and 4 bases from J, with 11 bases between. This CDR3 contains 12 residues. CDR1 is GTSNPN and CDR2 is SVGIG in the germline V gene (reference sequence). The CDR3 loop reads CAWGDNLETQYF. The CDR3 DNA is TGTGCCTGGGGGGACAATCTAGAGACCCAGTACTTC.

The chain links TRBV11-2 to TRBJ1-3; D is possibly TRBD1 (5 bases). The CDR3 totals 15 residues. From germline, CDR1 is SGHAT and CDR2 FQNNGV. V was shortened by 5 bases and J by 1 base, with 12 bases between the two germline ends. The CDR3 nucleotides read TGTGCCAGCAGCAAAATTCAGGGATCTGGAAACACCATATATTTT. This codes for CASSKIQGSGNTIYF.

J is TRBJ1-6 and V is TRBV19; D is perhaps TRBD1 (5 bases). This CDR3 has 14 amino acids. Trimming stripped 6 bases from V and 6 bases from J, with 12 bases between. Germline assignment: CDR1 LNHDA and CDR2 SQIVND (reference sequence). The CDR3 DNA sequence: TGTGCCAGTAGCACCAGGGTGATTAATTCACCCCTCCACTTT. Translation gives CASSTRVINSPLHF.

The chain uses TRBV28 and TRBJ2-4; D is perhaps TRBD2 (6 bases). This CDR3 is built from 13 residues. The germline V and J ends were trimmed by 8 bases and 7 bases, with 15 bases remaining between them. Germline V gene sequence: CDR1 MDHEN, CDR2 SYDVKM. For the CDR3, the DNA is TGTGCCAGCGGTCTAGCAGGGAGGAACATTCAGTACTTC. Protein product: CASGLAGRNIQYF.

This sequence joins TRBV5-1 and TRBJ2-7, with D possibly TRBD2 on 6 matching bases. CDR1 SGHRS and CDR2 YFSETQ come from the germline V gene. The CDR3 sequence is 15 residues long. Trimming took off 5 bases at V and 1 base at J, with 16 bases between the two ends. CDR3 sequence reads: CASSFGGTLSYEQYF. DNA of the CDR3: TGCGCCAGCAGTTTCGGGGGAACCCTTTCCTACGAGCAGTACTTC. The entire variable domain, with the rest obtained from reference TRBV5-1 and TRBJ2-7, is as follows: KAGVTQTPRYLIKTRGQQVTLSCSPISGHRSVSWYQQTPGQGLQFLFEYFSETQRNKGNFPGRFSGRQFSNSRSEMNVSTLELGDSALYLCASSFGGTLSYEQYFGPGTRLTVT.